One sample yielded the 17 T cell receptor beta chains listed below, sequenced in a study of blood T cell repertoires in COVID-19. TCRdb keeps only in-frame clones here, not all; method: immunoSEQ multiplex PCR. The sample contains 70,000 or so clones, roughly 74% of which appear only once. Sequenced sample: peripheral blood. Receptors were obtained from a human donor in a cohort sampled during active COVID-19.

J is TRBJ2-2 and V is TRBV2; the match to TRBD1 covers 8 bases. The germline V gene has CDR1 SNHLY and CDR2 FYNNEI. This CDR3 comprises 16 residues. Trimming removed 6 bases from V and 4 bases from J; junction bases left unmatched: 10. The CDR3 is CASSPSGGWVTGELFF. DNA of the CDR3: TGTGCCAGCAGCCCTTCAGGGGGCTGGGTCACCGGGGAGCTGTTTTTT.

This clone was counted a single time. CDR3 protein: CASSSGVAGLYEQYF. The CDR3 nucleotides read TGTGCCAGCAGTAGCGGGGTAGCGGGACTTTACGAGCAGTACTTC. The chain uses TRBV5-5 and TRBJ2-7; 8 bases are a match to TRBD2. The length of the CDR3 is 15 residues. After removal of 5 bases from V and 4 bases from J, the junction contained 11 bases not matched to a gene. The germline V gene has CDR1 SGHKS and CDR2 YYEKEE (reference sequence).

The J gene is TRBJ2-7, the V gene TRBV6-1; 8 bases are a match to TRBD1. The CDR3 length is 13 residues. Germline CDR1 reads MNHNS; CDR2 reads SASEGT. V lost 2 bases to trimming and J lost 10 bases; unmatched junction nucleotides: 7. In nucleotides, the CDR3 is TGTGCCAGCAGTGAAAGGGGGACAGGCCTCCAGTACTTC. It translates to CASSERGTGLQYF.

V gene TRBV23-1 combines with J gene TRBJ2-7, with D maybe TRBD1 (6 bases). TRBV23-1 qualifies as an ORF whose function is uncertain. V was pared by 3 bases and J by 4 bases, with 19 bases between. The CDR3 length is 16 residues. The CDR3 is CASSHPPGHTCYEQYF. Here the CDR3 DNA reads TGCGCCAGCAGTCATCCCCCGGGACACACTTGTTACGAGCAGTACTTC.

The J gene is TRBJ2-2, the V gene TRBV11-3, with 10 bases that match TRBD2. Unmatched junction bases numbered 2, after V lost 1 base and J lost 3 bases. Germline CDR1 and CDR2: SGHNT and YENEEA. The CDR3 consists of 16 residues. CDR3 in amino acids: CASSLVTSGDTGELFF. In nucleotides, the CDR3 is TGTGCCAGCAGCTTAGTTACTAGCGGGGACACCGGGGAGCTGTTTTTT.

This chain links TRBV28 with TRBJ2-7; possible D gene TRBD2, 5 bases. Trimming left V 4 bases short and J 0 bases short, with 10 bases between. Germline lookup yields CDR1 MDHEN and CDR2 SYDVKM. There are 14 residues in the CDR3. CDR3 sequence: CASSSPGDSYEQYF. CDR3 nucleotide sequence: TGTGCCAGCAGTTCACCCGGGGACTCCTACGAGCAGTACTTC.

CDR3 coding DNA: TGTGCCAGCAGTTTGTTCAGCTCCTACGAGCAGTACTTC. Translated: CASSLFSSYEQYF. The chain uses TRBV28 and TRBJ2-7; D gene unclear. Germline assignment: CDR1 MDHEN and CDR2 SYDVKM. V lost 3 bases, J lost 0 bases, and 6 bases lay in between. The CDR3 has 13 amino acids.

This clone was picked up one time. The chain carries TRBV11-3 and TRBJ2-5, with D perhaps matching TRBD2 (5 bases). V gave up 6 bases and J gave up 2 bases, with 13 bases separating them. CDR3 length: 14 residues. Germline CDR1 is SGHNT and CDR2 is YENEEA. CDR3 region: CASSIREVQETQYF. CDR3 DNA sequence: TGTGCCAGCAGTATACGGGAAGTTCAAGAGACCCAGTACTTC.

Only a few counts were recorded for this clone. The V gene is TRBV18, the J gene TRBJ2-7; weak D call: TRBD1 (5 bases). CDR3 size: 16 residues. Germline-derived CDR1 and CDR2 are KGHSH and LQKENI. The ends were cut back, 3 bases at V and 6 bases at J, with 21 bases in the middle. CDR3 sequence reads: CASSPYAKGASFEQYF. The CDR3 region has the DNA TGTGCCAGCTCACCTTATGCTAAAGGGGCTTCTTTCGAGCAGTACTTC.

This chain connects TRBV5-4 to TRBJ1-1; possible D gene TRBD1, 5 bases. V dropped 4 bases and J dropped 4 bases, with 17 bases sitting between them. CDR3 size: 15 residues. The germline V gene encodes CDR1 SGHNT and CDR2 YYREEE (reference sequence). The CDR3 DNA reads as TGTGCCAGCAGCCCGGGGGGGGACGCGACCACTGAAGCTTTCTTT. It yields the protein CASSPGGDATTEAFF.

V gene TRBV23-1 combines with J gene TRBJ2-7, with 7 bases matching TRBD2. TRBV23-1 is given ORF status, its function remaining uncertain. V shed 0 bases, J shed 6 bases, and the junction held 8 bases outside the gene matches. The CDR3 is made up of 15 amino acids. CDR3 in DNA: TGCGCCAGCAGTCAATCGAAGGCGGGGGTTTGCGAGCAGTACTTC. Translating gives CASSQSKAGVCEQYF.

This clone was seen a handful of times. The J gene is TRBJ1-3, the V gene TRBV7-2; 8 nucleotides agree with TRBD1. The V and J ends lost 0 bases and 0 bases, in that order; junction bases with no gene match: 4. CDR1 is SGHTA and CDR2 is FQGNSA in the germline V gene. The length of the CDR3 is 17 residues. In nucleotides, the CDR3 is TGTGCCAGCAGCTTAGCAAGGACAGGGTCCTCTGGAAACACCATATATTTT. It is translated as CASSLARTGSSGNTIYF.

CDR3 protein: CASSTRGTYEKLFF. CDR3 DNA sequence: TGTGCCAGTAGTACAAGGGGGACATATGAAAAACTGTTTTTT. V gene TRBV19 combines with J gene TRBJ1-4, with D possibly being TRBD1 (6 bases). V was cut by 4 bases and J by 6 bases, with 12 bases left in between. The CDR3 is 14 residues long. Germline CDR1 LNHDA, CDR2 SQIVND (reference sequence).

This clone has just a few counts. The chain employs TRBV19 and TRBJ1-5; D perhaps matches TRBD1 (5 bases). Germline loops: CDR1 LNHDA, CDR2 SQIVND (reference sequence). The CDR3 has 14 amino acids. The V end was cut by 6 bases, the J end by 1 base, with 10 bases between. The CDR3 nucleotides are TGTGCCAGTAGGGCAGGGAAGAGCAATCAGCCCCAGCATTTT. Protein: CASRAGKSNQPQHF.

The chain uses TRBV2 and TRBJ1-1; no reliable D call. Between the trimmed V and J ends, which lost 6 bases and 1 base, there was a span of 15 bases. The CDR3 spans 15 residues. Germline values: CDR1 SNHLY, CDR2 FYNNEI. CDR3 sequence reads: CASSALGGSNTEAFF. The CDR3, as DNA: TGTGCCAGCAGCGCCCTGGGAGGCTCGAACACTGAAGCTTTCTTT.

The V gene is TRBV5-1, the J gene TRBJ1-1; 8 bases are a match to TRBD1. Trimming cost V 4 bases and J 1 base; bases outside gene matches: 6. The CDR3 has 15 residues. Looked up from germline, CDR1 is SGHRS and CDR2 is YFSETQ. In nucleotides, the CDR3 is TGCGCCAGCAGCAGAGACAGGGGAGGGAACACTGAAGCTTTCTTT. This sequence encodes CASSRDRGGNTEAFF.

The count of this clone is one. This rearrangement joins TRBV27 to TRBJ2-1, with TRBD2 matching 13 bases. The CDR3 is made up of 14 amino acids. CDR1 and CDR2 from the germline V gene are MNHEY and SMNVEV (reference sequence). With 8 bases clipped from V and 4 bases from J, the junction kept 2 bases outside the gene matches. CDR3 in DNA: TGTGCCAGCCGGGGACTAGCGGGGTACAATGAGCAGTTCTTC. Its protein product is CASRGLAGYNEQFF.